Sequencing of this T cell receptor (beta chain) was carried out in a study of CD8+CD57+ T cells in acquired aplastic anemia. Study-level background: DNA recovered from sorted CD4+ and CD8+ cells had a mean of about 3.5 ug. Some 11 million reads, on average, were obtained for CD4+ cells from healthy donors.

Trimming took 0 bases from V and 1 from J; bases not matched to a gene: 4. The germline V gene has CDR1 DFQATT and CDR2 SNEGSKA (reference sequence). The CDR3 spans 15 residues. The use of genomic DNA as template underpinned the TCR beta VDJ and CDR3 profiling. A single record per CDR3 protein comes from TCRdb applying MiXCR to the reads. This sample has roughly 170,000 distinct CDR3 sequences, with 50% to 75% found just once. To note about this clonotype: Its antigen is currently unknown.

The study, taken as a whole, reports: It was found that twenty-nine CD8+ CDR3 sequences were shared between patients and controls.

V usage is TRBV20-1 and J usage is TRBJ2-7; 9 positions agree with TRBD1. The TCR was taken from a human donor in good health. The sequencing input was sorted CD4+, CD8+, or CD8+CD57+ T cells (not recorded which) from PBMCs. The DNA for the CDR3 is TGCAGTGCTAGAGAAAGGACAGGGGCATCCTACGAGCAGTACTTC. Its protein is CSARERTGASYEQYF.